The next 3 T cell receptor beta chains were all read from a single sample in a study of CD8+ T cells in alopecia areata. As for treatment: oral pan-JAK inhibitor, 5-10 mg twice daily. RNA extraction and reverse transcription yielded cDNA as sequencing template. Sequencing was performed with immunoSEQ multiplex PCR; in TCRdb, only in-frame clones are kept and a portion is missing. The sample lists over 80,000 clones, 44% seen once, with about 17% in the top ten. Sequencing used CD8+ T cells sorted from blood, obtained at week 24, from a patient treated with tofacitinib. Receptor source: a human donor with alopecia areata.

This clone was recorded a few times. The CDR3 DNA reads as TGTGCCAGCAGCTTAGATGGGGGCAGCCACCAAGAGACCCAGTACTTC. This encodes CASSLDGGSHQETQYF. This sequence joins TRBV11-2 and TRBJ2-5; a weak D match, TRBD1 (6 bases). Germline-derived CDR1 and CDR2 are SGHAT and FQNNGV. The CDR3 loop spans 16 amino acids. V was shortened by 0 bases and J by 0 bases, with 11 bases between the two germline ends.

This clone was seen more than once but under ten times. The rearrangement uses TRBV4-1 and TRBJ1-5; TRBD1 matches 10 bases. CDR3 length: 17 residues. Trimming at V came to 4 bases and at J to 4 bases, leaving 10 bases not matched to a gene. From germline, CDR1 is MGHRA and CDR2 YSYEKL. The CDR3 here is CASSPGRGQGINQPQHF. As DNA, the CDR3 is TGCGCCAGCAGCCCAGGGCGGGGACAGGGGATTAATCAGCCCCAGCATTTT.

In its sample, this clone was seen a few times. This chain connects TRBV10-2 to TRBJ1-1; no firm D call. The germline V gene encodes CDR1 WSHSY and CDR2 SAAADI. V lost 7 bases to trimming and J lost 0 bases, with 6 bases between them. This CDR3 has 12 amino acids. The CDR3 protein is CASIQMNTEAFF. The CDR3 DNA reads TGCGCCAGCATACAAATGAACACTGAAGCTTTCTTT.